This TCR beta chain was captured by sequencing in a study of blood T cell repertoires in COVID-19. Study background: Sources were T cells, B-cell-depleted T cells, or PBMCs; the material itself was cDNA or gDNA.

This clone was detected once. Per the authors' pipeline: Reference gene primer amplification gave estimated nucleated cell counts. The protocol was immunoSEQ multiplex PCR, while the TCRdb copy is restricted to in-frame clones and leaves out a portion. V and J calls and clone size are given by that table; D and trimming were obtained from the DNA. The sample lists roughly 310,000 clones; roughly 90% were seen once. Seattle's cohort entered during active infection and was followed longitudinally. After removal of 4 bases from V and 2 bases from J, the junction contained 5 bases not matched to a gene. CDR3 length: 14 amino acids. Germline CDR1 SGHNT, CDR2 YYREEE (reference sequence).

This TCR came from a woman aged 25 to 45 with COVID-19, enrolled during active disease. This rearrangement joins TRBV5-4 to TRBJ2-7, with 8 nucleotides matching TRBD1. The specimen sequenced was peripheral blood. CDR3 residues: CASSRGQETYEQYF. The DNA for the CDR3 is TGTGCCAGCAGCAGGGGACAGGAGACCTACGAGCAGTACTTC.